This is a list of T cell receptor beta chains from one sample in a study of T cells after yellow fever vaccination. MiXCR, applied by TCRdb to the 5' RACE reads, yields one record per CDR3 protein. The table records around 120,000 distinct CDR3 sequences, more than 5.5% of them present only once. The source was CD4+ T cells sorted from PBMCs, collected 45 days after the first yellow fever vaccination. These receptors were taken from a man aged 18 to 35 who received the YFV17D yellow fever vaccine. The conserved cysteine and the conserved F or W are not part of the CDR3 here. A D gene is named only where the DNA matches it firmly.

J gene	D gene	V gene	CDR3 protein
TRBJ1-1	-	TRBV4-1	ASSQENRERNTEAF
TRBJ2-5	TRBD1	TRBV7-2	ASTLRTGQGETQY
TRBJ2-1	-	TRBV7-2	ASRRNLIDNEQF
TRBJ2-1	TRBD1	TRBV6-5	ASSWTGQQTNEQF
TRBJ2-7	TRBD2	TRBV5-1	ASSSHPLAGVREQY
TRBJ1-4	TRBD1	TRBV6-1	ASTRGQANEKLF
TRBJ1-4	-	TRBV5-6	ASSPIPAGNEKLF
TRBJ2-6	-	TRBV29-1	SVERDTDSGANVLT
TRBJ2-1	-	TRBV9	ASSHRGNEQF
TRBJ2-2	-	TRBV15	ATSSTRGSPSNTGELF
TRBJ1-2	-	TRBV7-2	ASSPQKGRAYGYT
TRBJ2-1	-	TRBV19	ASGPRGYYNEQF
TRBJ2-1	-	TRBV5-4	ASRKDSLEREQF
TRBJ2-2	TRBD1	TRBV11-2	ASHGGQGPNTGELF
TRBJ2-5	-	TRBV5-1	ASSLTRGDQY
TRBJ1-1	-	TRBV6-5	ASSLRGGEEAF
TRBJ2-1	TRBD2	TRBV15	ATSGRLAGKLYNEQF
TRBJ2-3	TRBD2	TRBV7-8	ASTVSGGKADTQY
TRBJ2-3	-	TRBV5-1	ASSLGLQGRADTQY
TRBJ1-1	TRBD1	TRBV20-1	SAGTGKEAF
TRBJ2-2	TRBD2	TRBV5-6	ASRLAGVGELF
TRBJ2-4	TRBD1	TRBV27	ASGSQTGGVFVKNIQY
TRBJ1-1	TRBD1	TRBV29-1	SVARQGATEAF
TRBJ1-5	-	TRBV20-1	SARPPGRQPQH